This entry features one T cell receptor (beta chain) sequence. What it binds is not known. The sample belongs to a study of a mutant IDH1 vaccine in newly diagnosed glioma. Study context: It was radiotherapy, temozolomide, or both that patients received previously, with most receiving both.

Study conclusions and caveats: Overall, about 92% of patients had vaccine-induced immune responses.

Time point noted: baseline, week 1 (first vaccination visit). Treatment reported: pre-vaccination baseline after standard-of-care therapy. In every donor, the tumor was a new WHO grade 3 or 4 IDH1-mutant, ATRX-lost astrocytoma. The ends were cut back, 0 bases at V and 2 bases at J, with 10 bases in the middle. The CDR3 consists of 15 residues. Germline V gives CDR1 WNHNN, CDR2 SYGVQD (reference sequence). Generated by immunoSEQ multiplex PCR, the TCRdb table keeps only in-frame clones and is missing some. Seen here are about 51,000 clones, about 74% observed once, and the top ten hold 1.8%. The receptor was derived from a woman between 35 and 50 years old with glioma. The chain couples TRBV10-1 to TRBJ2-5; a weak D match, TRBD1 (5 bases). The sequencing used PBMCs, collected from a glioma patient treated with radiotherapy, temozolomide or both. The CDR3 DNA reads TGCGCCAGCAGTGAGTCTGGACAACTTCAAGAGACCCAGTACTTC. Translation: CASSESGQLQETQYF.